This T cell receptor beta chain comes out of a study of T cells after posttransplantation cyclophosphamide. Cyclophosphamide on days +3 and +4 followed busulfan-fludarabine conditioning and a marrow graft. The protocol was immunoSEQ multiplex PCR, while the TCRdb copy is restricted to in-frame clones and leaves out a portion. Of around 3,000 clones listed, around 72% are singletons. This CDR3 is 15 amino acids long. CDR1 SEHNR and CDR2 FQNEAQ come from the germline V gene (reference sequence). V was clipped by 2 bases and J by 5 bases, with 13 bases between them. This chain links TRBV7-9 with TRBJ2-1; D possibly corresponds to TRBD2 (6 bases). This receptor was taken from a female patient aged 50 to 60 who received an allogeneic stem cell transplant from a related donor, was CMV-positive, and had no GVHD. Some T cells may be supplied by the graft donor. The sequencing used PBMCs, collected after allogeneic stem cell transplant with posttransplant cyclophosphamide. The CDR3 nucleotides read TGTGCCAGCAGCTTACGGAGGGGATGGAACAATGAGCAGTTCTTC. Amino acids: CASSLRRGWNNEQFF.